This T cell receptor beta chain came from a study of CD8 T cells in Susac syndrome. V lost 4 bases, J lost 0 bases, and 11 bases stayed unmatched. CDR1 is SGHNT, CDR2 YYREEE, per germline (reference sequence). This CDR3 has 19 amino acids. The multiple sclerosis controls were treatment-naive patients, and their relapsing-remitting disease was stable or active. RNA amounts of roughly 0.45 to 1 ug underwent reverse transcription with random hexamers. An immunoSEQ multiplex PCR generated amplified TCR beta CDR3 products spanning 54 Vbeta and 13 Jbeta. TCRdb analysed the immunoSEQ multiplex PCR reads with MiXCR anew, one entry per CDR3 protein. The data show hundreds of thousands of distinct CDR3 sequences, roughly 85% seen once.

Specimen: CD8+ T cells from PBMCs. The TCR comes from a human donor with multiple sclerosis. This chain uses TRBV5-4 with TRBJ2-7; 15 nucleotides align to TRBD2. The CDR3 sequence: CASSRRTSGRAKFSYEQYF. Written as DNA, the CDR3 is TGTGCCAGCAGCCGAAGGACTAGCGGGAGGGCAAAATTCTCCTACGAGCAGTACTTC.